Listed below are T cell receptor beta chains from one sample, sequenced in a study of shared clonotypes between healthy human individuals. Method: immunoSEQ multiplex PCR; TCRdb's copy keeps in-frame clones and lacks some. The repertoire has more than 2 million clones, nearly 97% of them found once; the top ten carry 0.13%. Sequenced sample: naive CD4+ T cells sorted from blood. Every receptor here comes from a young man in good health. Both conserved end residues are part of each CDR3. A D gene is named only where the DNA matches it firmly. Clone size appears in some rows only: once, few, many, or a class for an expanded clone.

D gene	V gene	J gene	clone size	CDR3 length	CDR3 protein	CDR3 DNA
.	TRBV6-6	TRBJ2-5	.	12	CASERVGETQYF	TGTGCCAGCGAGAGGGTAGGGGAGACCCAGTACTTC
.	TRBV2	TRBJ1-5	.	13	CASGGGSNQPQHF	TGTGCCAGCGGAGGAGGCAGCAATCAGCCCCAGCATTTT
.	TRBV5-6	TRBJ2-2	.	13	CASSGTGSGELFF	TGTGCCAGCAGCGGAACAGGTTCCGGGGAGCTGTTTTTT
TRBD2	TRBV6-5	TRBJ2-3	.	14	CASRGLAGADTQYF	TGTGCCAGCAGGGGACTAGCGGGAGCCGATACGCAGTATTTT
.	TRBV7-2	TRBJ1-5	.	14	CASSSTASGQPQHF	TGTGCCAGCAGCTCGACAGCATCAGGGCAGCCCCAGCATTTT
.	TRBV5-6	TRBJ2-2	.	15	CASSFGYSNTGELFF	TGTGCCAGCAGCTTTGGTTACAGCAACACCGGGGAGCTGTTTTTT
TRBD1	TRBV6-5	TRBJ2-5	.	15	CASATGTATKETQYF	TGTGCCAGCGCCACCGGGACAGCTACCAAAGAGACCCAGTACTTC
.	TRBV2	TRBJ1-2	.	15	CASSEDPGEYYGYTF	TGTGCCAGCAGTGAAGATCCAGGAGAATACTATGGCTACACCTTC
TRBD1	TRBV30	TRBJ2-2	.	15	CAWTRDRANTGELFF	TGTGCCTGGACGAGGGACAGGGCGAACACCGGGGAGCTGTTTTTT
.	TRBV7-9	TRBJ2-1	.	15	CASSPQAAGNNEQFF	TGTGCCAGCAGCCCCCAGGCTGCGGGCAACAATGAGCAGTTCTTC
.	TRBV7-8	TRBJ2-1	.	17	CASSLVSIRDPYNEQFF	TGTGCCAGCAGCTTAGTTTCAATTCGGGACCCCTACAATGAGCAGTTCTTC
TRBD1	TRBV7-9	TRBJ2-5	.	16	CASSLARDRGRETQYF	TGTGCCAGCAGCTTAGCCCGGGACAGGGGCCGGGAGACCCAGTACTTC
.	TRBV7-9	TRBJ1-2	once	13	CASSPSGTNGYTF	TGTGCCAGCAGCCCGAGTGGGACGAATGGCTACACCTTC
.	TRBV25-1	TRBJ2-6	.	10	CAAGANVLTF	TGTGCGGCTGGGGCCAACGTCCTGACTTTC
TRBD1	TRBV30	TRBJ2-7	.	14	CAWSLTGTEDEQYF	TGTGCCTGGAGTCTAACCGGGACAGAAGACGAGCAGTACTTC
TRBD1	TRBV11-2	TRBJ2-7	.	15	CASSLDLQGVYEQYF	TGTGCCAGCAGCTTAGATCTACAGGGGGTCTACGAGCAGTACTTC
.	TRBV28	TRBJ1-4	once	16	CASSQRDGLRNEKLFF	TGTGCCAGCAGTCAACGGGACGGACTTCGCAATGAAAAACTGTTTTTT
.	TRBV9	TRBJ1-1	.	12	CASSPPATEAFF	TGTGCCAGCAGCCCCCCCGCGACTGAAGCTTTCTTT
TRBD1	TRBV6-1	TRBJ1-1	.	13	CASTHRGRTEAFF	TGTGCCAGCACCCACAGGGGCCGGACTGAAGCTTTCTTT
.	TRBV4-2	TRBJ1-6	.	15	CASSQDLQGGSPLHF	TGTGCCAGCAGCCAAGATTTACAGGGTGGTTCACCCCTCCACTTT
.	TRBV30	TRBJ1-5	once	18	CAWSRSRTKRDSNQPQHF	TGTGCCTGGAGTCGGTCAAGGACAAAAAGAGATAGCAATCAGCCCCAGCATTTT
TRBD1	TRBV30	TRBJ1-5	once	14	CAWKGSGGYQPQHF	TGTGCCTGGAAGGGGTCAGGGGGCTATCAGCCCCAGCATTTT
.	TRBV6-5	TRBJ2-1	.	11	CASSHHNEQFF	TGTGCCAGCAGTCACCACAATGAGCAGTTCTTC
.	TRBV27	TRBJ1-1	.	14	CASSLREAGTEAFF	TGTGCCAGCAGTTTGCGGGAAGCGGGCACTGAAGCTTTCTTT
TRBD1	TRBV6-5	TRBJ1-1	.	13	CASSRDRDTEAFF	TGTGCCAGCAGTAGGGACAGGGACACTGAAGCTTTCTTT
.	TRBV5-4	TRBJ2-6	.	15	CASSLTREGANVLTF	TGTGCCAGCAGCTTAACTCGAGAAGGGGCCAACGTCCTGACTTTC
.	TRBV7-9	TRBJ2-1	.	12	CASSPTSFWPFF	TGTGCCAGCAGCCCCACTAGCTTCTGGCCGTTCTTC
.	TRBV28	TRBJ2-7	once	15	CASSFGGTGSYEQYF	TGTGCCAGCAGTTTTGGGGGGACGGGATCCTACGAGCAGTACTTC
.	TRBV4-1	TRBJ2-3	.	15	CASRLGGASTDTQYF	TGCGCCAGTAGATTAGGGGGAGCCAGCACAGATACGCAGTATTTT
.	TRBV2	TRBJ1-6	.	14	CASSPGTFNSPLHF	TGTGCCAGCAGTCCCGGGACATTTAATTCACCCCTCCACTTT
.	TRBV5-4	TRBJ1-2	once	16	CASSLDPGSLGSGYTF	TGTGCCAGCAGCTTGGACCCAGGAAGCCTAGGGAGCGGCTACACCTTC
TRBD1	TRBV5-1	TRBJ2-5	.	16	CASSFGRQGAGETQYF	TGCGCCAGCAGCTTCGGTCGACAGGGGGCAGGAGAGACCCAGTACTTC
.	TRBV11-2	TRBJ2-7	once	15	CASSFSDKPVYEQYF	TGTGCCAGCAGCTTTTCTGACAAGCCAGTTTACGAGCAGTACTTC
.	TRBV7-2	TRBJ1-3	.	17	CASSLAQGRGSGNTIYF	TGTGCCAGCAGCTTAGCGCAGGGACGAGGCTCTGGAAACACCATATATTTT
.	TRBV5-4	TRBJ2-5	.	14	CASSLGQLQETQYF	TGTGCCAGCAGCTTGGGGCAGTTACAAGAGACCCAGTACTTC
.	TRBV7-9	TRBJ1-2	.	17	CASSLEAHRAVTYGYTF	TGTGCCAGCAGCTTAGAAGCGCATAGGGCAGTCACTTATGGCTACACCTTC
.	TRBV9	TRBJ1-3	.	16	CASSAAGTYSGNTIYF	TGTGCCAGCAGCGCCGCCGGGACGTACTCTGGAAACACCATATATTTT
.	TRBV30	TRBJ2-5	.	13	CAWSGAQIETQYF	TGTGCCTGGAGTGGGGCCCAAATAGAGACCCAGTACTTC
TRBD1	TRBV27	TRBJ2-7	.	14	CASSADRGTGEQYF	TGTGCCAGCAGTGCCGACAGGGGGACGGGCGAGCAGTACTTC
.	TRBV6-5	TRBJ1-4	.	15	CASSYGGAGSEKLFF	TGTGCCAGCAGTTATGGGGGGGCGGGGAGCGAAAAACTGTTTTTT
TRBD2	TRBV19	TRBJ2-7	once	14	CASTPAGGSYEQYF	TGTGCCAGTACCCCCGCGGGAGGTTCCTACGAGCAGTACTTC
TRBD2	TRBV10-3	TRBJ2-3	.	16	CAISESTGGGTDTQYF	TGTGCCATCAGTGAGTCGACGGGGGGAGGGACAGATACGCAGTATTTT
.	TRBV5-1	TRBJ1-1	few	13	CASSLAENTEAFF	TGCGCCAGCAGCTTGGCCGAGAACACTGAAGCTTTCTTT
TRBD1	TRBV9	TRBJ1-1	.	14	CASSAQGATTEAFF	TGTGCCAGCAGCGCACAGGGGGCTACCACTGAAGCTTTCTTT
.	TRBV9	TRBJ2-3	.	16	CASSSPSGNVGGAQYF	TGTGCCAGCAGCTCCCCATCCGGGAACGTGGGTGGTGCGCAGTATTTT
TRBD2	TRBV18	TRBJ2-7	.	14	CASSPGLQDYEQYF	TGTGCCAGCTCACCGGGACTACAAGACTACGAGCAGTACTTC
TRBD1	TRBV6-6	TRBJ2-4	.	16	CASTNGQVLAKNIQYF	TGTGCCAGCACCAACGGACAGGTCCTAGCCAAAAACATTCAGTACTTC
.	TRBV15	TRBJ2-6	.	18	CATSRVWGLPSGANVLTF	TGTGCCACCAGCAGAGTATGGGGACTCCCCTCTGGGGCCAACGTCCTGACTTTC
.	TRBV7-9	TRBJ2-5	.	15	CASSKRQPTQETQYF	TGTGCCAGCAGCAAACGACAGCCGACCCAAGAGACCCAGTACTTC
TRBD1	TRBV2	TRBJ1-1	.	14	CASSFGQGVHEAFF	TGTGCCAGCAGTTTTGGACAGGGGGTACATGAAGCTTTCTTT
.	TRBV6-1	TRBJ1-1	.	15	CASTPGQVSPPEAFF	TGTGCCAGCACCCCTGGGCAGGTTAGTCCCCCTGAAGCTTTCTTT